These 2 T cell receptor beta chains were sequenced from one sample in a study of blood T cell repertoires in COVID-19. Here immunoSEQ multiplex PCR was the method, and the copy in TCRdb shows in-frame clones only, minus some. The sample consists of 100,000 to 120,000 clones, roughly 80% of them appearing once. The sample taken for sequencing was peripheral blood. The receptors come from a woman between 65 and 79 years old with acute or convalescent COVID-19.

The chain carries TRBV25-1 and TRBJ2-3; 11 positions match TRBD2. Germline V gives CDR1 MGHDK, CDR2 SYGVNS. V lost 1 base and J lost 1; bases outside the gene matches: 1. The CDR3 spans 16 residues. In DNA, the CDR3 is TGTGCCAGCAGTGAATCTAGCGGGGGGCGCACAGATACGCAGTATTTT. This translates into CASSESSGGRTDTQYF.

CDR3 loop: CASSFGGSSGELFF. As DNA, the CDR3 is TGTGCCAGCAGCTTTGGGGGGAGTTCCGGGGAGCTGTTTTTT. This chain joins TRBV7-9 and TRBJ2-2, with D perhaps TRBD2 (6 bases). The CDR3 has 14 residues. Germline V gives CDR1 SEHNR, CDR2 FQNEAQ (reference sequence). V dropped 3 bases and J dropped 6 bases, with 11 bases sitting between them.